Below, 21 T cell receptor beta chains from the same sample are listed, as sequenced in a study of siplizumab effects on memory and regulatory T cells. The method was immunoSEQ multiplex PCR; TCRdb's version includes in-frame clones alone and lacks a portion of them. This table holds 100,000 to 110,000 clones, 91% found once. Specimen: CD4+ T cells sorted from blood. The source is a human donor in good health.

The V gene is TRBV5-1, the J gene TRBJ2-2; 9 bases map to TRBD1. This CDR3 region has 15 residues. Germline-derived CDR1 and CDR2 are SGHRS and YFSETQ. With V trimmed by 2 bases and J by 5 bases, 4 bases remained unmatched. CDR3 coding DNA: TGCGCCAGCAGCTTCTGGGACAGGGAAACCGGGGAGCTGTTTTTT. It codes for CASSFWDRETGELFF. The whole variable domain, remainder taken from reference TRBV5-1 and TRBJ2-2, is KAGVTQTPRYLIKTRGQQVTLSCSPISGHRSVSWYQQTPGQGLQFLFEYFSETQRNKGNFPGRFSGRQFSNSRSEMNVSTLELGDSALYLCASSFWDRETGELFFGEGSRLTVL.

The chain uses TRBV10-1 and TRBJ1-2; the match to TRBD1 covers 12 bases. CDR1 and CDR2 (germline): WNHNN, SYGVQD (reference sequence). J lost 4 bases, V lost 10 bases, and 10 bases had no gene match. This CDR3 region has 15 residues. In DNA, the CDR3 is TGCGCCAAAGGGACAGGGGGCATTCATATCTATGGCTACACCTTC. The encoded protein is CAKGTGGIHIYGYTF.

CDR3 protein: CASSLAQVPQPQHF. The CDR3 region has the DNA TGTGCCAGCAGCTTAGCTCAGGTCCCTCAGCCCCAGCATTTT. The chain combines TRBV7-2 with TRBJ1-5; D is ambiguous. V was trimmed by 0 bases and J by 6 bases, leaving 9 bases between them. CDR1 and CDR2 from the germline V gene are SGHTA and FQGNSA. This CDR3 has 14 amino acids.

This clone was found once. V gene TRBV28 combines with J gene TRBJ2-7; 8 bases match TRBD2. CDR1 and CDR2 from the germline V gene are MDHEN and SYDVKM. The CDR3 covers 15 residues. Trimming at V came to 5 bases and at J to 3 bases, leaving 9 bases not matched to a gene. The CDR3 nucleotides are TGTGCCAGCAGTCCCCTCCGGGGGGGCAACTACGAGCAGTACTTC. Amino acid sequence: CASSPLRGGNYEQYF.

V gene TRBV5-1 combines with J gene TRBJ2-3, with D maybe TRBD2 (6 bases). This CDR3 is built from 15 residues. V was cut by 0 bases and J by 6 bases, with 14 bases left in between. Per the germline V gene, CDR1 is SGHRS and CDR2 is YFSETQ. The CDR3 nucleotides are TGCGCCAGCAGCTTGGTGGGGGGAAACGTGGATACGCAGTATTTT. This sequence encodes CASSLVGGNVDTQYF.

The rearrangement uses TRBV10-3 and TRBJ1-3, with TRBD1 matching 8 bases. The V gene's germline CDR1 is ENHRY and CDR2 SYGVKD. The CDR3 spans 15 residues. V gave up 3 bases and J gave up 4 bases; unmatched junction bases: 5. The CDR3 reads CAISERQGSGNTIYF. In DNA form, the CDR3 reads TGTGCCATCAGTGAACGACAGGGGTCGGGAAACACCATATATTTT.

V is TRBV27 and J is TRBJ2-5; unclear D gene. This CDR3 has 14 amino acids. V was cut by 3 bases and J by 5 bases, with 13 bases left in between. The germline gives CDR1 MNHEY, CDR2 SMNVEV (reference sequence). The CDR3 reads CASSFGLGMETQYF. CDR3 coding DNA: TGTGCCAGCAGTTTTGGTTTAGGTATGGAGACCCAGTACTTC.

The rearrangement joins TRBV5-4 to TRBJ1-2, with 7 nucleotides matching TRBD1. CDR1 and CDR2 (germline): SGHNT, YYREEE (reference sequence). This CDR3 comprises 14 residues. V lost 4 bases to trimming and J lost 4 bases; unmatched junction nucleotides: 7. The CDR3 DNA follows: TGTGCCAGCAGCCGATCGACAGGGACCTATGGCTACACCTTC. As protein: CASSRSTGTYGYTF.

The J gene is TRBJ2-2, the V gene TRBV10-3; TRBD1 agrees at 9 bases. The CDR3 spans 16 residues. In germline, CDR1 is ENHRY, CDR2 SYGVKD. V shed 7 bases and J 6 bases; nucleotides not matched to a gene: 12. CDR3 amino acids: CAIMGTGTGSSGELFF. CDR3 DNA: TGTGCCATCATGGGAACCGGGACAGGGTCGTCCGGGGAGCTGTTTTTT.

V usage is TRBV7-3 and J usage is TRBJ1-1; the D is unclear. The CDR3 runs to 14 residues. Germline V gives CDR1 SGHTA, CDR2 FQGTGA. The V end lost 1 base, the J end lost 2 bases, and 8 bases lay between the germline ends. Here the CDR3 DNA reads TGTGCCAGCAGCTTAATAGGAGTTAACACTGAAGCTTTCTTT. As protein: CASSLIGVNTEAFF. The entire variable domain, with the rest obtained from reference TRBV7-3 and TRBJ1-1, is as follows: GAGVSQTPSNKVTEKGKYVELRCDPISGHTALYWYRQSLGQGPEFLIYFQGTGAADDSGLPNDRFFAVRPEGSVSTLKIQRTERGDSAVYLCASSLIGVNTEAFFGQGTRLTVV.

The rearrangement uses TRBV11-3 and TRBJ2-3; 8 bases agree with TRBD2. Germline V lookup: CDR1 SGHNT, CDR2 YENEEA. The CDR3 is 15 amino acids. J gave up 4 bases and V 4 bases, and 7 bases lay outside the gene matches. The CDR3 protein is CASSSGGAGADTQYF. In nucleotides, the CDR3 is TGTGCCAGCAGCTCGGGGGGGGCCGGAGCAGATACGCAGTATTTT.

V usage is TRBV14 and J usage is TRBJ2-1, with TRBD2 identical over 8 bases. With 0 bases clipped from V and 3 bases from J, the junction kept 19 bases outside the gene matches. The CDR3 has 21 residues. CDR1 is SGHDN, CDR2 FVKESK, per germline. For the CDR3, the DNA is TGTGCCAGCAGCCAAGATTCGGTAAGGACTAGCACGACCTCGTACTACAATGAGCAGTTCTTC. Translated, it gives CASSQDSVRTSTTSYYNEQFF.

This sequence joins TRBV6-5 and TRBJ1-2; D remains unclear. This CDR3 contains 13 residues. V dropped 2 bases and J dropped 8 bases, with 12 bases sitting between them. Germline assignment: CDR1 MNHEY and CDR2 SVGAGI. The DNA of the CDR3 is TGTGCCAGCAGTTACGTATCCGGGTGGGGCTACACCTTC. Translating it yields CASSYVSGWGYTF.

About this clone: A junction end diverges from the germline sequence, so it may reflect a read error. The rearrangement uses TRBV27 and TRBJ1-4; D is possibly TRBD1 (6 bases). Germline V gene data show CDR1 as MNHEY and CDR2 as SMNVEV (reference sequence). The CDR3 is 15 amino acids. The chain's CDR3 is CATSLSQGRSEKLFF. The CDR3, as DNA: TGTGCCACCAGTCTCTCCCAGGGGCGAAGCGAAAAACTGTTTTTT.

V is TRBV9 and J is TRBJ1-2; 10 nucleotides line up with TRBD1. Losses at the gene ends were 7 bases for V and 6 bases for J; bases not matched to a gene: 6. The CDR3 loop spans 13 amino acids. Looked up from germline, CDR1 is SGDLS and CDR2 is YYNGEE. This chain's CDR3 is CASSSGTGDGYTF. CDR3 DNA sequence: TGTGCCAGCTCTTCCGGGACAGGGGATGGCTACACCTTC.

The genes are TRBV28 and TRBJ1-4; possible D gene TRBD1, 5 bases. V was trimmed by 4 bases and J by 4 bases, leaving 10 bases between them. Germline lookup yields CDR1 MDHEN and CDR2 SYDVKM. The CDR3 loop spans 14 amino acids. CDR3 sequence reads: CASSSGTVNEKLFF. The CDR3 DNA reads as TGTGCCAGCAGTTCTGGGACGGTTAATGAAAAACTGTTTTTT.

The V and J genes are TRBV28 and TRBJ1-2; D is possibly TRBD1 (5 bases). The CDR3 loop spans 15 amino acids. V lost 5 bases, J lost 2 bases, and 15 bases lay in between. CDR1 is MDHEN, CDR2 SYDVKM, per germline. This CDR3 reads CASSPGGRENYGYTF. Here the CDR3 DNA reads TGTGCCAGCAGTCCTGGTGGCAGGGAAAACTATGGCTACACCTTC.

The chain employs TRBV19 and TRBJ1-6; no reliable D call. Germline V gene sequence: CDR1 LNHDA, CDR2 SQIVND (reference sequence). The CDR3 is 15 amino acids. V lost 4 bases, J lost 5 bases, and 12 bases lay in between. The CDR3 spells CASSKSGPNNSPLHF. CDR3 nucleotide sequence: TGTGCCAGTAGTAAATCCGGACCGAATAATTCACCCCTCCACTTT.

The chain couples TRBV5-1 to TRBJ2-7; tentatively, D is TRBD1 (5 bases). Trimming shortened V by 4 bases and J by 5 bases, and 13 bases separated the two germline ends. Germline CDR1 reads SGHRS; CDR2 reads YFSETQ. The CDR3 covers 13 residues. Here the CDR3 reads CASSQGVANEQYF. The CDR3 DNA reads as TGCGCCAGCAGCCAAGGGGTGGCAAACGAGCAGTACTTC.

The rearrangement uses TRBV2 and TRBJ2-7; a possible D gene is TRBD2 (5 bases). Germline CDR1 SNHLY, CDR2 FYNNEI. Trimming removed 10 bases at V and 10 bases at J, with 17 bases between. CDR3 length: 11 amino acids. The chain's CDR3 is CANAVRGFQYF. The CDR3 bases are TGTGCCAATGCCGTCCGGGGATTTCAGTACTTC.

This clone appeared once. The CDR3 spells CAIRTTAVGGGYTF. CDR3 DNA sequence: TGTGCCATCAGGACGACGGCGGTAGGAGGTGGCTACACCTTC. The V gene is TRBV10-3, the J gene TRBJ1-2; D gene uncertain. The CDR3 length is 14 residues. Germline V gene lookup returns CDR1 ENHRY and CDR2 SYGVKD. With 6 bases removed from V and 7 bases from J, the gap between germline ends came to 18 bases.